This paragraph reports one T cell receptor beta chain. The antigen is not known. These data are taken from a study of a mutant IDH1 vaccine in newly diagnosed glioma. Turning to the study itself: Beginning 4-6 weeks after radiotherapy alone, or with temozolomide cycles, vaccination took place. Previous care, which was radiotherapy, temozolomide, or both, most often involved both. Study-wide results and limits: Across multiple MHC alleles, 93.3% of patients had vaccine-induced responses.

Time point reported: week 5, during vaccination. Vaccination used 300 ug of mutant IDH1 20-mer peptide per dose, with topical imiquimod. There are 12 residues in the CDR3. Trimming took off 4 bases at V and 7 bases at J, with 11 bases between the two ends. Clones were sequenced by immunoSEQ multiplex PCR, and TCRdb holds only the in-frame ones, with some missing. This sample has tens of thousands of clones, with approximately 80% found just once. The sequences come from PBMCs, collected from a glioma patient whose treatment included an IDH1 peptide vaccine. The sequence was collected from a man aged 30 to 39 with glioma. The chain combines TRBV5-3 with TRBJ1-1; D call uncertain. TRBV5-3 is an ORF, with its function uncertain. CDR3 nucleotides: TGTGCCAGAAGCGTCGAAAAGGGTGAAGCTTTCTTT. Protein: CARSVEKGEAFF.